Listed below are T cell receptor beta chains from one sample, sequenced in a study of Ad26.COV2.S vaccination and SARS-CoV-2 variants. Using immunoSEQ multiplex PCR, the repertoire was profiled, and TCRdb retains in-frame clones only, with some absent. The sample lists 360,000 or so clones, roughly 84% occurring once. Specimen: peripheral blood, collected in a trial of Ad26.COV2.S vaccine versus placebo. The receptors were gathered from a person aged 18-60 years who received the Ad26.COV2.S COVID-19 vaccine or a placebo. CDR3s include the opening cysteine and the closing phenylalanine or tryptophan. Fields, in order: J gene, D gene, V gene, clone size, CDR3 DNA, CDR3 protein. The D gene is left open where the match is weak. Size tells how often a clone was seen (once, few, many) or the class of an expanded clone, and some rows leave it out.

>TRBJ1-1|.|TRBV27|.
TGTGCCAGCAGCTCGGGTGAAAACACTGAAGCTTTCTTT
CASSSGENTEAFF
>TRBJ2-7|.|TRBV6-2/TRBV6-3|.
TGTGCCAGCAGTTACCGCGCGGGACGGCCCTACGAGCAGTACTTC
CASSYRAGRPYEQYF
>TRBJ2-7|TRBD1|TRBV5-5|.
TGTGCCAGCAGCCTGACAGGGATTACCTACGAGCAGTACTTC
CASSLTGITYEQYF
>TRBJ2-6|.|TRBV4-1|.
TGCGCCAGCAGCCACCACGACAGGCCTGGGGCCAACGTCCTGACTTTC
CASSHHDRPGANVLTF
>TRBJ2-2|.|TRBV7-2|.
TGTGCCAGCAGCTTACAACCCGGGGGGCTCACCACCGGGGAGCTGTTTTTT
CASSLQPGGLTTGELFF
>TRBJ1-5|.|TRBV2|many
TGTGCCAGCAGTATCAGCAATCAGCCCCAGCATTTT
CASSISNQPQHF
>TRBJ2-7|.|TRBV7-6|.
TGTGCCAGCAGCTTAGATCCAGGGGGGGCCTACGAGCAGTACTTC
CASSLDPGGAYEQYF
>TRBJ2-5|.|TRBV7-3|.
TGTGCCAGCAGCTTAGGGACCCAAGAGACCCAGTACTTC
CASSLGTQETQYF
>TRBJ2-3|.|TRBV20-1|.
TGCAGTGCCCCTTCAGGGGATACGCAGTATTTT
CSAPSGDTQYF
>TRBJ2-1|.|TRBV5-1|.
TGCGCCAGCAGCTTCACACGGAGCTCCTACAATGAGCAGTTCTTC
CASSFTRSSYNEQFF
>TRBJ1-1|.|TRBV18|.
TGTGCCAGCTCACGGAGGGAAGGCGCTGAAGCTTTCTTT
CASSRREGAEAFF
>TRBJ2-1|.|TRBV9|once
TGTGCCAGCAGCGCTCTCGGGGGGCTGAACAATGAGCAGTTCTTC
CASSALGGLNNEQFF
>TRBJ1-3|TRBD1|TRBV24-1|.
TGTGCCACCTACCGGGCTCAACCTCTGGACAGGGGCTACTCTGGAAACACCATATATTTT
CATYRAQPLDRGYSGNTIYF
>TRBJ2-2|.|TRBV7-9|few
TGTGCCAGCAGCTTACCTTGGACGGCCACCGGGGAGCTGTTTTTT
CASSLPWTATGELFF
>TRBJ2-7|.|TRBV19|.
TGTGCCAGTAAGACAGATTTTCTAACCTACGAGCAGTACTTC
CASKTDFLTYEQYF
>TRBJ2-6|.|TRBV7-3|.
TGTGCCAGCAGCTTAACGGGGACGGCCAACTCTGGGGCCAACGTCCTGACTTTC
CASSLTGTANSGANVLTF
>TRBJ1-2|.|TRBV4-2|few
TGTGCCAGCAGCCAAGTAGGGGAACTGAACTATGGCTACACCTTC
CASSQVGELNYGYTF
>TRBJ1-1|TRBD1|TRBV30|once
TGTGCCTGGGCGGGACAGACGAACACTGAAGCTTTCTTT
CAWAGQTNTEAFF
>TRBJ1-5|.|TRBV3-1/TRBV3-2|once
TGTGCCAGCAGCCTAAAAGCATTTTCTCATAGCAATCAGCCCCAGCATTTT
CASSLKAFSHSNQPQHF
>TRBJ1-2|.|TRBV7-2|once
TGTGCCAGCAGCTTACCCCGATCGCTCGTACACTATGGCTACACCTTC
CASSLPRSLVHYGYTF
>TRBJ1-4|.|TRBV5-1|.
TGCGCCAGCAGCCCCGACCGGGCGTTAAATGAAAAACTGTTTTTT
CASSPDRALNEKLFF
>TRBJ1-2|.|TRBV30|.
TGTGCCTGTTCGTTCGTTTCAGTTCAAAGGGGCTACACCTTC
CACSFVSVQRGYTF
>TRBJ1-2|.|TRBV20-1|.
TGCAGTGCTAGGTGGGGGGATGGCTACACCTTC
CSARWGDGYTF
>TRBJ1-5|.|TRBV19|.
TGTGCCAGTAGTGGACCAGCGGGTAGCAATCAGCCCCAGCATTTT
CASSGPAGSNQPQHF
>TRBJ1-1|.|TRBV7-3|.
TGTGCCAGCAGCTTGAACAGGGAGGCCACTGAAGCTTTCTTT
CASSLNREATEAFF
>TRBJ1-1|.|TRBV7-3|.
TGTGCCAGCAGTCCCGACGGCCCCATGGGGTACACTGAAGCTTTCTTT
CASSPDGPMGYTEAFF
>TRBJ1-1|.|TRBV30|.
TGTGCCTGGACGGACAGCTTCATGAACACTGAAGCTTTCTTT
CAWTDSFMNTEAFF
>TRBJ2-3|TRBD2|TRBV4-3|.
TGCGCCAGCAGCCCGGACCACGCCCCGGGACTAGTCGCAGATACGCAGTATTTT
CASSPDHAPGLVADTQYF
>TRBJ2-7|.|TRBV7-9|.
TGTGCCAGCAGCATAAGCTACGAGCAGTACTTC
CASSISYEQYF
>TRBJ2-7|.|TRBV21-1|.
TGTGCCAGCAATGGACAGGACCTAGACTCCTACGAGCAGTACTTC
CASNGQDLDSYEQYF
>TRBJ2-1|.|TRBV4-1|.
TGCGCCAGCAGCCAAGAAGATTACAATGAGCAGTTCTTC
CASSQEDYNEQFF
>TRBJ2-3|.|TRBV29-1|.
TGCAGCGTTGGGGGGAGGTCAGATACGCAGTATTTT
CSVGGRSDTQYF
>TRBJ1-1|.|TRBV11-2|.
TGTGCCAGCAGCTTAGTTTTCGGGACCGCAGCTTTCTTT
CASSLVFGTAAFF
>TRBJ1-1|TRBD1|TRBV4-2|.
TGTGCCAGCAGCCCGCGGACAGGGCATACTGAAGCTTTCTTT
CASSPRTGHTEAFF
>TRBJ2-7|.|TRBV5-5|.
TGTGCCAGCAGCTTGTCAGGGGGGAGTCGGTACGAGCAGTACTTC
CASSLSGGSRYEQYF
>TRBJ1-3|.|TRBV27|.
TGTGCCAGCAGTCCGTCAGGGTCCTCTGGAAACACCATATATTTT
CASSPSGSSGNTIYF
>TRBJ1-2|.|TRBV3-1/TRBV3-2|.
TGTGCCAGCAGCCATATTCCCTATGGCTACACCTTC
CASSHIPYGYTF
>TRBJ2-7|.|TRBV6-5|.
TGTGCCAGCCACCGATTTTGGTACGAGCAGTACTTC
CASHRFWYEQYF
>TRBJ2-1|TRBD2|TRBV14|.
TGTGCCAGCAGCCAACTACGCGGGGGGGAGGTTAGAAATGAGCAGTTCTTC
CASSQLRGGEVRNEQFF
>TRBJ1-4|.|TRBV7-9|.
TGTGCCAGCAGCCCCTGGGAGGACTTTAATGAAAAACTGTTTTTT
CASSPWEDFNEKLFF
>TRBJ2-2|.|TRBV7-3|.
TGTGCCAGCAGCTTCCAGGCCAACACCGGGGAGCTGTTTTTT
CASSFQANTGELFF
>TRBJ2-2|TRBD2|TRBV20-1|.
TGCAGTGCTAGTCGAACTAGCGCGAACACCGGGGAGCTGTTTTTT
CSASRTSANTGELFF
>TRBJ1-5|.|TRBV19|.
TGTGCCAGTAGTGTCCCCGTGGGGCGTAATCAGCCCCAGCATTTT
CASSVPVGRNQPQHF
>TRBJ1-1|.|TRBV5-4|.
TGTGCCAGCAGCTTGGCCAGGACCAACACTGAAGCTTTCTTT
CASSLARTNTEAFF
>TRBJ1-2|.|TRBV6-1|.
TGTGCCAGCAGTGAGGGGGGAAACTATGGCTACACCTTC
CASSEGGNYGYTF
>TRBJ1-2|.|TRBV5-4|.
TGTGCCAGCAGCTGGGCAGGGTCGGGGGACTATGGCTACACCTTC
CASSWAGSGDYGYTF
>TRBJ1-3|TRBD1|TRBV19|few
TGTGCCAGTAGTTCGGGACAGCCCTACTCTGGAAACACCATATATTTT
CASSSGQPYSGNTIYF
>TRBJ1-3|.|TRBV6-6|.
TGTGCCAGCATACACGAATCAAGAAACACCATATATTTT
CASIHESRNTIYF